This T cell receptor (beta chain) came from a study of post-analysis software for immune sequencing data. Whole-study context: Disease trajectories encompassed relapsing-remitting, secondary progressive and progressive-relapsing multiple sclerosis. General study points: Patients used five TRBV segments, including TRBV5-6, TRBV5-1 and TRBV20-1, more often than controls. Samples made in the same batch grouped tightly together by F measure.

The library was made from cDNA and included unique molecular identifiers. When about 0.85 to 11 million T cells were used, they gave roughly 500,000 cDNA molecules. From the PCR reads, TCRdb called clonotypes with MiXCR, one entry per CDR3 protein. Of about 620,000 distinct CDR3 sequences listed, roughly 45% are singletons. Per germline, CDR1 MNHEY and CDR2 SVGAGI. This CDR3 is built from 21 residues. The J segment lost 0 bases and the V segment lost 0 bases, leaving 15 bases of the junction unmatched. This clonotype was seen a few times. Antigen unknown. The sequenced sample was blood. The rearrangement uses TRBV6-5 and TRBJ2-5, with TRBD2 identical over 11 bases. This TCR came from a girl aged 10-17 years with multiple sclerosis. CDR3 nucleotides: TGTGCCAGCAGTTACTCGATGGGACTAGCGGATCTTAAATTGTACCAAGAGACCCAGTACTTC. Translated: CASSYSMGLADLKLYQETQYF.